The 10 T cell receptor beta chains below come from one sample, sequenced in a study of T cells in Graves' hyperthyroidism and ophthalmopathy (dated by TCRdb to the late 2010s). Preparation of the library involved multiplex PCR. Sequencing was carried out with an Illumina HiSeq 2000. Amplification of TCR beta CDR3 regions was carried out from RNA transcripts. The TCR CDR3 was subjected to a first round of RT-PCR using the HTBI primer set and the Qiagen OneStep RT-PCR kit. Starting from the raw public reads, TCRdb applied fastp trimming at Q25, assembled clones with MiXCR and retained in-frame beta chains. One record per CDR3 amino acid sequence lists the most common genes and DNA. This sample has a few hundred thousand distinct CDR3 sequences in its table, and around a sixth of those were observed once. The biggest ten clones account for about 27% of the sample. Sequenced: blood. The receptors shown here come from a woman between 18 and 30 years old with Graves' hyperthyroidism that later progressed to Graves' ophthalmopathy.

There are many counts of this clonotype. The chain uses TRBV28 and TRBJ2-7; D unclear. The length of the CDR3 is 13 residues. Between the trimmed V and J ends, which lost 1 base and 1 base, there was a span of 5 bases. In germline, CDR1 is MDHEN, CDR2 SYDVKM. The CDR3 nucleotides are TGTGCCAGCAGTTTATTACAGTCCTACGAGCAGTACTTC. It translates to CASSLLQSYEQYF. Looking up the rest from reference TRBV28 and TRBJ2-7 gives the full variable domain: DVKVTQSSRYLVKRTGEKVFLECVQDMDHENMFWYRQDPGLGLRLIYFSYDVKMKEKGDIPEGYSVSREKKERFSLILESASTNQTSMYLCASSLLQSYEQYFGPGTRLTVT.

The rearrangement links TRBV28 to TRBJ1-1, with TRBD1 identical over 12 bases. V was clipped by 6 bases and J by 5 bases; unmatched bases: 4. CDR1 is MDHEN and CDR2 is SYDVKM in the germline V gene. The CDR3 has 14 residues. CDR3 DNA sequence: TGTGCCAGCAGGGGACAGGGGGCAAGAACTGAAGCTTTCTTT. Translation: CASRGQGARTEAFF.

This clonotype was counted a few times. V is TRBV9 and J is TRBJ2-3; TRBD2 aligns across 14 bases. This CDR3 contains 16 residues. Looked up from germline, CDR1 is SGDLS and CDR2 is YYNGEE. With 3 bases clipped from V and 3 bases from J, the junction kept 3 bases outside the gene matches. CDR3 loop: CASSARTSGRTDTQYF. In DNA, the CDR3 is TGTGCCAGCAGCGCTCGGACTAGCGGGAGGACAGATACGCAGTATTTT.

This clonotype was seen repeatedly, ten times or more. This chain joins TRBV20-1 and TRBJ2-3; the match to TRBD2 covers 7 bases. V trimming: 3 bases; J trimming: 6 bases; junction bases outside the gene matches: 15. CDR3 length: 16 amino acids. Germline values: CDR1 DFQATT, CDR2 SNEGSKA (reference sequence). The CDR3 spells CSASLPSGREGDTQYF. The CDR3 coding sequence is TGCAGTGCTAGCTTGCCCAGCGGCAGGGAGGGGGATACGCAGTATTTT.

This clonotype showed up many times. The J gene is TRBJ2-3, the V gene TRBV29-1; 7 bases align to TRBD1. The germline gives CDR1 SQVTM, CDR2 ANQGSEA. The CDR3 is 14 residues long. J lost 3 bases, V lost 5 bases, and 8 bases had no gene match. CDR3 sequence reads: CSVSAGTATDTQYF. The CDR3 coding sequence is TGCAGCGTTTCTGCTGGGACAGCGACAGATACGCAGTATTTT.

In this sample, this clonotype turned up many times. The chain joins TRBV28 to TRBJ1-4, with 9 bases lining up with TRBD1. V shed 3 bases and J 9 bases; nucleotides not matched to a gene: 8. Germline loops: CDR1 MDHEN, CDR2 SYDVKM. The CDR3 runs 15 residues. DNA of the CDR3: TGTGCCAGCAGTTTGAGCAGGGGACAGGGTCAAAAACTGTTTTTT. This encodes CASSLSRGQGQKLFF.

This clonotype was counted only a few times. The chain has TRBV6-2 or TRBV6-3 and TRBJ2-5, with 12 bases that match TRBD2. V shed 5 bases and J 5 bases; nucleotides not matched to a gene: 12. The CDR3 loop spans 17 amino acids. Germline CDR1 reads MNHEY; CDR2 reads SVGEGT. In DNA, the CDR3 is TGTGCCAGCAGTCCGGGACTAGCGGGTTTTCGGGGGGAGACCCAGTACTTC. This sequence encodes CASSPGLAGFRGETQYF.

This clonotype was counted at least ten times. The rearrangement links TRBV7-3 to TRBJ2-5, with D perhaps TRBD1 or TRBD2 (5 bases each). Germline assignment: CDR1 SGHTA and CDR2 FQGTGA. V shed 4 bases and J shed 5 bases, with 17 bases lying between them. The CDR3 totals 15 residues. CDR3 bases: TGTGCCAGCAGCTCACCCGGGGCCCCGGGGGAGACCCAGTACTTC. This encodes CASSSPGAPGETQYF. The entire variable domain, with the rest obtained from reference TRBV7-3 and TRBJ2-5, is as follows: GAGVSQTPSNKVTEKGKYVELRCDPISGHTALYWYRQSLGQGPEFLIYFQGTGAADDSGLPNDRFFAVRPEGSVSTLKIQRTERGDSAVYLCASSSPGAPGETQYFGPGTRLLVL.

This clonotype has ten or more counts. J is TRBJ2-3 and V is TRBV5-1, with D perhaps TRBD1 or TRBD2 (5 bases each). V was trimmed by 1 base and J by 6 bases, leaving 15 bases between them. Germline values: CDR1 SGHRS, CDR2 YFSETQ. This CDR3 spans 15 amino acids. CDR3 residues: CASSLTGTWADTQYF. The CDR3 bases are TGCGCCAGCAGCTTGACCGGGACGTGGGCCGATACGCAGTATTTT.

Worth noting for this clonotype: A much larger clone is a single base away; this may be a read error. The chain joins TRBV7-2 to TRBJ1-2, with D possibly TRBD1 on 6 matching bases. Trimming pared 1 base from V and 6 bases from J, leaving 15 bases between. Per germline, CDR1 SGHTA and CDR2 FQGNSA. The CDR3 runs 15 residues. DNA of the CDR3: TGTGCCAGCAGCTTAGTAGGAACACAGGGACATGGCTACACCTTC. Residues: CASSLVGTQGHGYTF.